Each of the 3 T cell receptor beta chains below was sequenced from the same sample in a study of T cells and Merkel cell carcinoma outcomes (dated by TCRdb to the early 2020s). Preparation of the library involved the immunoSEQ multiplex PCR assay. Entries here come from immuneACCESS through TCRdb and include only in-frame sequences with V and J called. Some clones fail to appear in such tables; in the studies checked, an unresolved V gene covers under half of the shortfall, and the cause of the remainder is unknown. This sample lists approximately 6,300 clones; roughly 80% were detected once. The ten top clones hold 5.9% of the sample. Sequencing was done on a sample of tumor tissue from Merkel cell carcinoma. These receptors were obtained from a human donor with Merkel cell carcinoma.

This chain links TRBV15 with TRBJ2-5; 14 bases are shared with TRBD2. The CDR3 totals 16 residues. The trim removed 0 bases at V and 5 bases at J, leaving 2 bases unmatched. The germline V gene has CDR1 LNHNV and CDR2 YYDKDF (reference sequence). The CDR3 loop is CATSRDRLAGGETQYF. The CDR3 nucleotides are TGTGCCACCAGCAGAGATAGACTAGCGGGAGGGGAGACCCAGTACTTC.

The CDR3 here is CANPSPPPGGNQPQHF. CDR3 sequence (DNA): TGTGCCAACCCCTCCCCACCCCCCGGGGGCAATCAGCCCCAGCATTTT. The genes are TRBV19 and TRBJ1-5, with D hard to call. Trimming cost V 10 bases and J 2 bases, with 21 bases left between them. CDR1 and CDR2 from the germline V gene are LNHDA and SQIVND (reference sequence). There are 16 residues in the CDR3.

The CDR3 DNA is TGTGCCAGCAGCCATACCCAAGAGACCCAGTACTTC. It encodes CASSHTQETQYF. V gene TRBV4-2 combines with J gene TRBJ2-5; D gene ambiguous. Trimming took off 3 bases at V and 1 base at J, with 3 bases between the two ends. There are 12 residues in the CDR3. Germline assignment: CDR1 LGHNA and CDR2 YNFKEQ.